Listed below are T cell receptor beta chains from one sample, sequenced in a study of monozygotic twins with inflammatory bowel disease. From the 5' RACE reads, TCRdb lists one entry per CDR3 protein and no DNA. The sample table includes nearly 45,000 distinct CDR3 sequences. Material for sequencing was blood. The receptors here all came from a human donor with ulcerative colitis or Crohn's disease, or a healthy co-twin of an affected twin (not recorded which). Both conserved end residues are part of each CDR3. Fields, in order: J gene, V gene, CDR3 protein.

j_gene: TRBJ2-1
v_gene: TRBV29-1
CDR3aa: CSVDRQGIEQFF

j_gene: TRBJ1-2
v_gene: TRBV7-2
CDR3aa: CASSSQGGAGYGYTF

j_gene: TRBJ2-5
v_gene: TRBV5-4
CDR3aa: CASSSPPTGLAGMGETQYF

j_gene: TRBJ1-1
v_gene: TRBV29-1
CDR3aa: CSVGWAGMNTEAFF

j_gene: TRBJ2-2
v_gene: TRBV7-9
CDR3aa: CASSLAIRTGELFF

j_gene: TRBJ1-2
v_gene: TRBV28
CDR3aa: CASSPDTAKNYGYTF

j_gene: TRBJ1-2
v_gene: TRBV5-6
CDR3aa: CASSLERSNYGYTF

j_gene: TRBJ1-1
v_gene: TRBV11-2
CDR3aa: CASSLESGHGEAFF

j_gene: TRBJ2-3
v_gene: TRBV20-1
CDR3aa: CSARDHRGARDTQYF

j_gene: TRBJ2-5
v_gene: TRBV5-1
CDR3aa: CASSSGARETQYF

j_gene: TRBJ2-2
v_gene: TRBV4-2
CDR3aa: CASSGGSKNTGELFF

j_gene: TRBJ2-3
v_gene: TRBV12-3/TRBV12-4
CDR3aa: CASSFGTSGSTDTQYF

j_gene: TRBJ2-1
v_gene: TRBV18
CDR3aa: CASSPKSGTGEYNEQFF

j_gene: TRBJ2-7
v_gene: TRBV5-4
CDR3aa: CASSSVAGAYEQYF

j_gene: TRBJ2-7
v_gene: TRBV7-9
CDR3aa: CASSRSTGTGLHEQYF

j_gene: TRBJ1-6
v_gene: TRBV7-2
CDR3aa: CASSFGGEPYNSPLHF

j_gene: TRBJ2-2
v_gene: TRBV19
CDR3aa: CASKRDTTPGELFF

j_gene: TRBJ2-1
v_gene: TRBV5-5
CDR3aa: CASSASSGGPGANEQFF

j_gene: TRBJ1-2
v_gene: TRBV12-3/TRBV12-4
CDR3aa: CASSGQGSSDGYTF

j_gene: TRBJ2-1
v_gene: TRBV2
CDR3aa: CASRGAVSYNEQFF

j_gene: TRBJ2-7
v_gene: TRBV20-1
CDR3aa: CSARAPESMNYEQYF

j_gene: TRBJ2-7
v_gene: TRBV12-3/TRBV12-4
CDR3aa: CASCRTYEQYF

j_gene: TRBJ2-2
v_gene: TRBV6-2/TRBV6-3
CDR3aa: CASSYNYGLFF

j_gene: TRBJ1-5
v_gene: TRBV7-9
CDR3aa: CASSFMGFGQPQHF

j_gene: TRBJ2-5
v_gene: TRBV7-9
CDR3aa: CASSQAQGSGETQYF

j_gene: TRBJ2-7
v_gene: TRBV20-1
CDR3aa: CSARRGAGGYEQYF

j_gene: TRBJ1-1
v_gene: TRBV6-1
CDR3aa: CAITREPGNTEAFF

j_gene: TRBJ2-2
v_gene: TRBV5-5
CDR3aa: CASSLGLAGGQVTGELFF

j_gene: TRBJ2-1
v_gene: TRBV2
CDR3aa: CASSADRVSYNEQFF

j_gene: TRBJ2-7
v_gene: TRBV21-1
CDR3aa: CASPVSGDYEQYF

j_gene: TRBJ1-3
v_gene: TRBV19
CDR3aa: CASSTDGTFSGNTIYF

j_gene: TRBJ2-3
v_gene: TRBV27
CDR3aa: CASSPTWGRGGGTPTQYF

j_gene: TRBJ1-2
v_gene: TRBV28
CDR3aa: CASTSGTPLANYGYTF

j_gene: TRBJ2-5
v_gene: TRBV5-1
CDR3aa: CASSLDRRVGETQYF

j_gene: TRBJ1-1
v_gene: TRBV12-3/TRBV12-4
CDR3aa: CASTPGGTVPTTEAFF

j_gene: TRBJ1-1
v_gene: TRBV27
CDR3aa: CASSPRGLNTEAFF

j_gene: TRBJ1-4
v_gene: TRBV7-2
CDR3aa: CASSFIRGTNEKLFF

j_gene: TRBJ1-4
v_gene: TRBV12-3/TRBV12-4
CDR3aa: CASSLTEKLFF

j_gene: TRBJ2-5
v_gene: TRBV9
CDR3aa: CASSSRDNRGQETQYF

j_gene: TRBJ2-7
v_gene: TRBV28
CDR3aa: CASSTFYRDTSQDEQYF

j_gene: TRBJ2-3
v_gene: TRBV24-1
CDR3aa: CATSDRPGKTDTQYF

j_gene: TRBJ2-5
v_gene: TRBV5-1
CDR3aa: CASSLAPGGQETQYF